This T cell receptor beta chain came from a study of OX40 agonist ivuxolimab in advanced cancers. Study-level information: Intravenous ivuxolimab was administered to patients every 2 weeks at 0.01 to 10 mg/kg. At roughly 83% male, the cohort had a mean age of approximately 60 years, ranging from roughly 20 to 90.

Findings of the study overall: The expanded peripheral T cells' antigen specificity was not determined.

CDR1 and CDR2 (germline): LGHNA, YSLEER. This CDR3 contains 14 residues. V was shortened by 0 bases and J by 2 bases, with 8 bases between the two germline ends. TCRdb keeps only in-frame clones here, not all; method: immunoSEQ multiplex PCR. The profile shows about 80,000 clones, 90% to 95% of them singletons. In this sample, this clone turned up a few times. The antigen is undetermined. Systemic immunosuppression or a history of autoimmune disease excluded patients. Sequenced here: CD4+ or CD8+ T cells sorted from blood, sampled in a trial of the OX40 agonist ivuxolimab. V gene TRBV4-3 combines with J gene TRBJ2-7; D call uncertain. The receptor was isolated from an adult with an advanced solid tumor such as melanoma, head and neck, liver or kidney cancer. This CDR3 is CASSQEPRTYEQYF. The DNA for the CDR3 is TGCGCCAGCAGCCAAGAACCCAGAACCTACGAGCAGTACTTC.